This T cell receptor beta chain was documented in a study of T cell changes during pregnancy in multiple sclerosis. The method was immunoSEQ multiplex PCR; TCRdb's version includes in-frame clones alone and lacks a portion of them. Among under 75,000 clones listed, around 90% were seen once. J was trimmed by 4 bases and V by 4 bases; bases with no gene match: 7. This CDR3 has 15 residues. Germline V gene lookup returns CDR1 SGHDT and CDR2 YYEEEE. The sample in question was peripheral blood, obtained in the third trimester of pregnancy. V usage is TRBV5-6 and J usage is TRBJ1-4; 7 bases agree with TRBD1. The receptor was derived from a female donor in good health, enrolled as a control in a pregnancy study. CDR3 nucleotide sequence: TGTGCCAGCAGCGGGGGGACAGCTTATAATGAAAAACTGTTTTTT. It translates to CASSGGTAYNEKLFF.